The TCR beta chain described here comes from a study of blood T cells in healthy people across ages. General observations from the study: Among long-lived donors, naive CD4+ cells were more numerous and diversity higher than in aged donors.

A second PCR, run for about 6 to 11 cycles, used a sample-barcoded 5' primer plus a J-beta primer mix. TCRdb itself ran the 5' RACE reads through MiXCR, one entry per CDR3 protein. The sample holds 700,000 to 1,000,000 distinct CDR3 sequences; 40% to 50% are singletons and the top ten take nearly 20%. The V gene's germline CDR1 is MNHEY and CDR2 SVGEGT. The CDR3 is 16 amino acids. The V and J ends lost 5 bases and 3 bases, in that order; junction bases with no gene match: 11. Regarding this clonotype: Its antigen is currently unknown.

Sequenced input: blood. The rearrangement links TRBV6-2 or TRBV6-3 to TRBJ2-3; 7 bases agree with TRBD2. The source is a man in his 60s in good health. CDR3 region: CASSPPGLLGTDTQYF. CDR3 sequence (DNA): TGTGCCAGCAGTCCCCCGGGACTATTAGGGACAGATACGCAGTATTTT.